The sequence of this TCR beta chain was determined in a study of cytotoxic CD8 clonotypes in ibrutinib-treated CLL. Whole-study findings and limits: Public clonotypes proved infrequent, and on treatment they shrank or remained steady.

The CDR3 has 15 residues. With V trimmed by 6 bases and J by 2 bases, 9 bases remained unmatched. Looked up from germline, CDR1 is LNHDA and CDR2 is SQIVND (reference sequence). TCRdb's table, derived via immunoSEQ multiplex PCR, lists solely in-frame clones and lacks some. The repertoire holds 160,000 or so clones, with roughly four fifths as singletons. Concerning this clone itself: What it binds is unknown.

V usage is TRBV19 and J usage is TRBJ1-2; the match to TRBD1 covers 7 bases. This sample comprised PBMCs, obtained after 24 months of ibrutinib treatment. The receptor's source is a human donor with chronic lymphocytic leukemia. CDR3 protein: CASSRPGTANYGYTF. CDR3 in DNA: TGTGCCAGTAGCCGACCTGGGACAGCGAACTATGGCTACACCTTC.